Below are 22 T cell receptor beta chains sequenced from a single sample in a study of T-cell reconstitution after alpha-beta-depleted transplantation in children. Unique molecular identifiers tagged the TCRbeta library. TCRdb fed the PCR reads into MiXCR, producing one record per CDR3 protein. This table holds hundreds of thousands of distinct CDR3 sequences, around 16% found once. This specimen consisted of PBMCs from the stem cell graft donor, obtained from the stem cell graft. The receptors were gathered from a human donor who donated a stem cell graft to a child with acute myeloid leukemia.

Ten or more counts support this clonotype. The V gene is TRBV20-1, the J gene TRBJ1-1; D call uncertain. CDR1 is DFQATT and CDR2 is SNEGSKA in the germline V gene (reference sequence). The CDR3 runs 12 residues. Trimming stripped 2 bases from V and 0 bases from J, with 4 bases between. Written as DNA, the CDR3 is TGCAGTGCTAGATTCATGAACACTGAAGCTTTCTTT. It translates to CSARFMNTEAFF.

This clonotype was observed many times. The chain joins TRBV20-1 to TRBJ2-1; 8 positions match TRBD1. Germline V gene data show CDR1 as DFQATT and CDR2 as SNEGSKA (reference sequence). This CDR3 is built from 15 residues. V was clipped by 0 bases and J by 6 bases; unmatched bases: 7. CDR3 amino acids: CSARDRTGTGNEQFF. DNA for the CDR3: TGCAGTGCTAGAGATCGAACAGGGACAGGCAATGAGCAGTTCTTC.

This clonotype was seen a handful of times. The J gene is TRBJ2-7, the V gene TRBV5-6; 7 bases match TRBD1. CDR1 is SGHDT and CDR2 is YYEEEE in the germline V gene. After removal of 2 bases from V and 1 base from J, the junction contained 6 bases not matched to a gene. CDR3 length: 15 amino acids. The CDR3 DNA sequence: TGTGCCAGCAGCTTTAGGGGGACAGCATCCTACGAGCAGTACTTC. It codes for CASSFRGTASYEQYF. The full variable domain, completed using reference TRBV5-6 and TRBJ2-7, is DAGVTQSPTHLIKTRGQQVTLRCSPKSGHDTVSWYQQALGQGPQFIFQYYEEEERQRGNFPDRFSGHQFPNYSSELNVNALLLGDSALYLCASSFRGTASYEQYFGPGTRLTVT.

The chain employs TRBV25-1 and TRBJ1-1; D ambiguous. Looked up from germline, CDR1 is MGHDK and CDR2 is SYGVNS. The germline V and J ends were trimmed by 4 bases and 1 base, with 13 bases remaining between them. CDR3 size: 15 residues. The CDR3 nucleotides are TGTGCCAGCAGTGGGCCGGGCGTACAGAACACTGAAGCTTTCTTT. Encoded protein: CASSGPGVQNTEAFF.

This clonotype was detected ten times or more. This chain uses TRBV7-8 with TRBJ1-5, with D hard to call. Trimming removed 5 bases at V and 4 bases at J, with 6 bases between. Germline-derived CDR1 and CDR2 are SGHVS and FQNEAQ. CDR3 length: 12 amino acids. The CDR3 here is CASSPLNQPQHF. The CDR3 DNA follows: TGTGCCAGCAGCCCCCTTAATCAGCCCCAGCATTTT.

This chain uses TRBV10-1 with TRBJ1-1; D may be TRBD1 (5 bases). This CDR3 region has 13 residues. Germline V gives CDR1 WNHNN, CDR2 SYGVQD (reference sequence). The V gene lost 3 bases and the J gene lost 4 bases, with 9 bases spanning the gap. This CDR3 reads CASSEKGLTEAFF. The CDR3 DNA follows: TGCGCCAGCAGTGAAAAGGGGCTCACTGAAGCTTTCTTT.

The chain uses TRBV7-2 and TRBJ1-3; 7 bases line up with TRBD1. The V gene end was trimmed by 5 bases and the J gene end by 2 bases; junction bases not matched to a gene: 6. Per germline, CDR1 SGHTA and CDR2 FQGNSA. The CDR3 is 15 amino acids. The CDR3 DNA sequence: TGTGCCAGCAGCAACAGGGGCGACACTGGAAACACCATATATTTT. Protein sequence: CASSNRGDTGNTIYF.

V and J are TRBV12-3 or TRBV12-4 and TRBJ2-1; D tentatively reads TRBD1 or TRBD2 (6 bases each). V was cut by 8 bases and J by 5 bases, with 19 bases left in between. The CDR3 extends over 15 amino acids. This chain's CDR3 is CASRLTGAVNNEQFF. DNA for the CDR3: TGTGCCAGCCGCCTCACGGGGGCCGTAAACAATGAGCAGTTCTTC.

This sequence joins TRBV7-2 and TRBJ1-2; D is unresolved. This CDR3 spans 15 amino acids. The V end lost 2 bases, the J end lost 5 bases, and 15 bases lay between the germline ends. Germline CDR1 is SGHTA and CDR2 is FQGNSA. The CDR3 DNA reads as TGTGCCAGCAGCTTATTAACAGTTCCACAATATGGCTACACCTTC. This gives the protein CASSLLTVPQYGYTF.

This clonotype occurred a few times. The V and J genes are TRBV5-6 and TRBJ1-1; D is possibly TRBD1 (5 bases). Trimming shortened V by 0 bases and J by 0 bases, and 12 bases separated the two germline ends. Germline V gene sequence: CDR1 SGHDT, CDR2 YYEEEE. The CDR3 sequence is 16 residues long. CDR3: CASSLEKGRMNTEAFF. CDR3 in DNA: TGTGCCAGCAGCTTGGAGAAGGGACGAATGAACACTGAAGCTTTCTTT. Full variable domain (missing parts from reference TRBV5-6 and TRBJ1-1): DAGVTQSPTHLIKTRGQQVTLRCSPKSGHDTVSWYQQALGQGPQFIFQYYEEEERQRGNFPDRFSGHQFPNYSSELNVNALLLGDSALYLCASSLEKGRMNTEAFFGQGTRLTVV.

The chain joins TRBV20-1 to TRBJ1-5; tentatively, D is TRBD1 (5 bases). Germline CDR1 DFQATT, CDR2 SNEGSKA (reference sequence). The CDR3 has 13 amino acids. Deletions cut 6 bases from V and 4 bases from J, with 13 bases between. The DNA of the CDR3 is TGCAGTGCGGGGCGTGGGGGTAATCAGCCCCAGCATTTT. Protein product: CSAGRGGNQPQHF.

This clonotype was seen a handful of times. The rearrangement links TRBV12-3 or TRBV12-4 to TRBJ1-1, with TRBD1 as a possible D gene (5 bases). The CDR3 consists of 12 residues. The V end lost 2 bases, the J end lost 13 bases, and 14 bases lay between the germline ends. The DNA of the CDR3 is TGTGCCAGCAGTTTACTCCAGGGATTTGATTTCTTT. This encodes CASSLLQGFDFF.

The CDR3 DNA follows: TGCAGTGCCCAGACAACCGAAAAACTGTTTTTT. It encodes CSAQTTEKLFF. This chain joins TRBV20-1 and TRBJ1-4; D gene uncertain. Germline CDR1 and CDR2: DFQATT and SNEGSKA (reference sequence). This CDR3 is 11 amino acids long. The germline V and J ends were trimmed by 6 bases and 8 bases, with 10 bases remaining between them.

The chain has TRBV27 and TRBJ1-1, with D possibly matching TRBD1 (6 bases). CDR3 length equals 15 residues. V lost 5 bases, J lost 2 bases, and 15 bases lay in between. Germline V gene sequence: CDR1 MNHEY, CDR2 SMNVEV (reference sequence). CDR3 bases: TGTGCCAGCAGTAATTGGGACAATCCAAACACTGAAGCTTTCTTT. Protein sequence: CASSNWDNPNTEAFF.

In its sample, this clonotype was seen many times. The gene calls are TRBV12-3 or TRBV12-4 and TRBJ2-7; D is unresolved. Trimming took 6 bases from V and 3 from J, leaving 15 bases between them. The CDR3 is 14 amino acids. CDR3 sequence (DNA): TGTGCCAGCAGCCCCACAATATTGGGCTACGAGCAGTACTTC. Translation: CASSPTILGYEQYF.

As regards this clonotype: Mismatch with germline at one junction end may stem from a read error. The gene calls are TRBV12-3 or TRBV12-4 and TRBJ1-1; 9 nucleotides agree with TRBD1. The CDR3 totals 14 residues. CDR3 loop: CASILQGAGTEAFF. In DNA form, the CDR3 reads TGTGCCAGCATTTTACAGGGGGCAGGCACTGAAGCTTTCTTT.

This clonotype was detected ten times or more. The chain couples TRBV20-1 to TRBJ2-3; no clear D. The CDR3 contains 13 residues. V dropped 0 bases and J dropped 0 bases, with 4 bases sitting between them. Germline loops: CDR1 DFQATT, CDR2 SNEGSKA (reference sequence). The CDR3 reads CSARETSTDTQYF. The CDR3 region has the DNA TGCAGTGCTAGAGAAACTAGCACAGATACGCAGTATTTT.

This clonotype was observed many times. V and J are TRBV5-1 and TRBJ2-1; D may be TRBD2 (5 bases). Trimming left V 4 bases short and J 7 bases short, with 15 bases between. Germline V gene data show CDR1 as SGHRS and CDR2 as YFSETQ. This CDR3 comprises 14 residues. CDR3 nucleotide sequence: TGCGCCAGCAGCCCGGCTAACAGAGGGAATGAGCAGTTCTTC. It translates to CASSPANRGNEQFF.

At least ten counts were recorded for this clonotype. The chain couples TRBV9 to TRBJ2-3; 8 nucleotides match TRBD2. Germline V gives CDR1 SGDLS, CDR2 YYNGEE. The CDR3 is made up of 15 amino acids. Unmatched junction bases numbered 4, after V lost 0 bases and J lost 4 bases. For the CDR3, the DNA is TGTGCCAGCAGCGTAGCCGGGGGGGTTGCAGATACGCAGTATTTT. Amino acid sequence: CASSVAGGVADTQYF. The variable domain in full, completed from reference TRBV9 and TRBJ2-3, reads DSGVTQTPKHLITATGQRVTLRCSPRSGDLSVYWYQQSLDQGLQFLIQYYNGEERAKGNILERFSAQQFPDLHSELNLSSLELGDSALYFCASSVAGGVADTQYFGPGTRLTVL.

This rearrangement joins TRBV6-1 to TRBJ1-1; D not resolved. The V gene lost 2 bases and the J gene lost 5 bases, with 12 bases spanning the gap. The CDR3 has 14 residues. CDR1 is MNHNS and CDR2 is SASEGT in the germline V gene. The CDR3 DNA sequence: TGTGCCAGCAGTGAAACGAGAGGGAGAACTGAAGCTTTCTTT. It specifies CASSETRGRTEAFF.

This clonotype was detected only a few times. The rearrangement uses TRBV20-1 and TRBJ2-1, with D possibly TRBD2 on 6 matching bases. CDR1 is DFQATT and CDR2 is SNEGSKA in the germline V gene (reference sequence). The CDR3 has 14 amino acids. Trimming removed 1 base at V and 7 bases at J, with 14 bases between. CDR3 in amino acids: CSARGGAGVNEQFF. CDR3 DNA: TGCAGTGCTAGAGGCGGGGCCGGCGTGAATGAGCAGTTCTTC.

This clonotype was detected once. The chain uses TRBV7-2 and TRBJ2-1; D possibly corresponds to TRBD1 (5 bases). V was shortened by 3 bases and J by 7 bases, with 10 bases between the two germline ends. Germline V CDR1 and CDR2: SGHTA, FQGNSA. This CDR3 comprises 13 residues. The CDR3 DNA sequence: TGTGCCAGCAGCTTGACAGTGAGGAATGAGCAGTTCTTC. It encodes CASSLTVRNEQFF.